The sequence of this TCR beta chain was determined in a study of T cells in Graves' hyperthyroidism and ophthalmopathy. Study-wide results and caveats: Among thyroid clonotypes expanded above 0.001, most also appeared in blood.

For this clonotype: Its antigen remains unidentified.

It was RNA transcripts that yielded the amplified TCR beta CDR3 regions. With the HTBI primer set, the TCR CDR3 went through a first round of RT-PCR. TCRdb processed the multiplex PCR reads anew with MiXCR; each CDR3 protein has one entry. This table has 390,000 or so distinct CDR3 sequences, about 15% appearing once. The CDR3 loop spans 14 amino acids. The V gene's germline CDR1 is SGHRS and CDR2 YFSETQ. The V and J ends lost 7 bases and 4 bases respectively, with 15 bases between them. Pregnant or lactating patients were excluded, as were those with uncontrolled infection or other autoimmune disease.

The gene calls are TRBV5-1 and TRBJ1-3; no clear D gene. This clonotype was sampled from a man aged 18 to 29 with Graves' ophthalmopathy. The sequencing sample was made of blood. As DNA, the CDR3 is TGCGCCAGCGCCCCAGGCAGGAGAGGAAACACCATATATTTT. Translated: CASAPGRRGNTIYF. Variable domain in full (rest from reference TRBV5-1 and TRBJ1-3): KAGVTQTPRYLIKTRGQQVTLSCSPISGHRSVSWYQQTPGQGLQFLFEYFSETQRNKGNFPGRFSGRQFSNSRSEMNVSTLELGDSALYLCASAPGRRGNTIYFGEGSWLTVV.